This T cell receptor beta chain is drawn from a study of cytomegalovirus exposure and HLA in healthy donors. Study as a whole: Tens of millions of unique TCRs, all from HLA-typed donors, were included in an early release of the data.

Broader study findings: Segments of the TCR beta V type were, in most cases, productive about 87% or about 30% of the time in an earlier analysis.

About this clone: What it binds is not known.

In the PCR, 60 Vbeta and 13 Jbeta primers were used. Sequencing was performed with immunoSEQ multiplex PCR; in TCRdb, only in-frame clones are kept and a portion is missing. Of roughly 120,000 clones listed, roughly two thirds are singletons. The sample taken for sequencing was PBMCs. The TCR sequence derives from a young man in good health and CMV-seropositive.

Here the CDR3 reads CASSASERATYNEQFF. The CDR3 DNA is TGTGCCAGCAGTGCCTCTGAGCGGGCTACCTACAATGAGCAGTTCTTC. The chain has TRBV6-4 and TRBJ2-1, with D possibly TRBD2 on 6 matching bases. This CDR3 spans 16 amino acids. V lost 4 bases and J lost 2, with 15 bases in between. Germline lookup yields CDR1 MRHNA and CDR2 SNTAGT.